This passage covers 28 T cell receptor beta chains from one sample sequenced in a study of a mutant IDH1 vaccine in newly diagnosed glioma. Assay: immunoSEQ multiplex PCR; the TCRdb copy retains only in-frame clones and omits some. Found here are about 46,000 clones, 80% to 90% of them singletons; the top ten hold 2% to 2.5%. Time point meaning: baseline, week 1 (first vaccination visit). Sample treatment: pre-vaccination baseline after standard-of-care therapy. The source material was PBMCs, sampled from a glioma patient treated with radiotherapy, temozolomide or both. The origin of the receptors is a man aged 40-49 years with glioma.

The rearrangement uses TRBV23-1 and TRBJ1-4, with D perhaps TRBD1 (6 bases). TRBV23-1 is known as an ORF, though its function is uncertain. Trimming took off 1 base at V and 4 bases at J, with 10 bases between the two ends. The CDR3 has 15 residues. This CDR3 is CASSQLGGINEKLFF. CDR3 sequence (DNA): TGCGCCAGCAGTCAATTGGGGGGCATTAATGAAAAACTGTTTTTT.

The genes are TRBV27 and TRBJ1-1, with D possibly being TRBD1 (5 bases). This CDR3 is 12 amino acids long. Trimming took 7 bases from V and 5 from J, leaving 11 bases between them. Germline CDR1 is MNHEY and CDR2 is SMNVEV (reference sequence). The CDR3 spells CASKSGGTEAFF. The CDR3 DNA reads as TGTGCCAGCAAATCGGGGGGGACTGAAGCTTTCTTT.

CDR3 residues: CASSLNGGQNYNEQFF. As DNA, the CDR3 is TGTGCCAGCAGTTTAAATGGCGGACAGAACTACAATGAGCAGTTCTTC. V gene TRBV27 combines with J gene TRBJ2-1, with TRBD1 as a possible D gene (6 bases). V lost 2 bases, J lost 3 bases, and 14 bases lay in between. The length of the CDR3 is 16 residues. CDR1 MNHEY and CDR2 SMNVEV come from the germline V gene (reference sequence).

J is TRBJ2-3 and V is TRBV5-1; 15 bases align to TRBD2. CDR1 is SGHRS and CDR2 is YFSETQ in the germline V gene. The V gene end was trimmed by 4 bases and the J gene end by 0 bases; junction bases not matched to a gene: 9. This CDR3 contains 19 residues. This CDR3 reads CASSPGLAGGLLSTDTQYF. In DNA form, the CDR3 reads TGCGCCAGCAGCCCGGGACTAGCGGGAGGACTCCTGAGCACAGATACGCAGTATTTT.

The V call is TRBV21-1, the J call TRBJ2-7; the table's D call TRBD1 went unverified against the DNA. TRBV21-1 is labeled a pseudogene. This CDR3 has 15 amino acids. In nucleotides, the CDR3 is TGTGCCAGCAGCAAAGGTGGGGCAGAACCCTACGAGCAGTACTTC. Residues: CASSKGGAEPYEQYF.

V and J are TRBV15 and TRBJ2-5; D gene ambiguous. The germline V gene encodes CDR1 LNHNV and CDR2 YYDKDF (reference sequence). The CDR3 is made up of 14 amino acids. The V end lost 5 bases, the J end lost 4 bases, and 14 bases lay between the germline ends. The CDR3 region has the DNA TGTGCCACCAGCCCTGCGGAGTGGGGAGAGACCCAGTACTTC. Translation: CATSPAEWGETQYF.

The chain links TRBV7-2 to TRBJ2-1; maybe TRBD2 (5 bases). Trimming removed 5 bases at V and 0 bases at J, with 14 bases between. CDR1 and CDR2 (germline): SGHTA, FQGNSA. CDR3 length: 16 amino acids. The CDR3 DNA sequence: TGTGCCAGCAGCCCAGCGAGGAGGAGCTCCTACAATGAGCAGTTCTTC. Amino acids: CASSPARRSSYNEQFF. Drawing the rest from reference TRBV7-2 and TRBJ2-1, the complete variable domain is GAGVSQSPSNKVTEKGKDVELRCDPISGHTALYWYRQSLGQGLEFLIYFQGNSAPDKSGLPSDRFSAERTGGSVSTLTIQRTQQEDSAVYLCASSPARRSSYNEQFFGPGTRLTVL.

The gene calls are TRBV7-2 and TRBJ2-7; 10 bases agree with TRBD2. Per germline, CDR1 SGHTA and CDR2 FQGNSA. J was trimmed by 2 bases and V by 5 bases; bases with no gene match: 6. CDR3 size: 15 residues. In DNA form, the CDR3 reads TGTGCCAGCAGCCTTGGACTAGCGGCAACCTACGAGCAGTACTTC. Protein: CASSLGLAATYEQYF.

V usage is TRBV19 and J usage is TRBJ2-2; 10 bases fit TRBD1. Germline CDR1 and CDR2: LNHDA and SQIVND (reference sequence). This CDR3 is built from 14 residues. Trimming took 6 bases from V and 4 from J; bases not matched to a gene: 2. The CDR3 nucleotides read TGTGCCAGTAGGACAGGGGGCAGCACCGGGGAGCTGTTTTTT. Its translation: CASRTGGSTGELFF.

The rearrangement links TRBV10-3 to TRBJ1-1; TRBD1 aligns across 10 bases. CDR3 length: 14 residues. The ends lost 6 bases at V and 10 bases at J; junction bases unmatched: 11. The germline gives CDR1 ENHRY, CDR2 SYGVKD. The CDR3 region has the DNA TGTGCCATCAGGGGATCCGGGACAGGGGTTCGAGCTTTCTTT. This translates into CAIRGSGTGVRAFF.

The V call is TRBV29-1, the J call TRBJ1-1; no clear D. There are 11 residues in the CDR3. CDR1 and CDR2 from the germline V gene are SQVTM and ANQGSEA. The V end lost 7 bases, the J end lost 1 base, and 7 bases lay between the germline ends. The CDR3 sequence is CSGHRNTEAFF. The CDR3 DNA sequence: TGCAGCGGCCACAGGAACACTGAAGCTTTCTTT. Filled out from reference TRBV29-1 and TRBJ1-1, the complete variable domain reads SAVISQKPSRDICQRGTSLTIQCQVDSQVTMMFWYRQQPGQSLTLIATANQGSEATYESGFVIDKFPISRPNLTFSTLTVSNMSPEDSSIYLCSGHRNTEAFFGQGTRLTVV.

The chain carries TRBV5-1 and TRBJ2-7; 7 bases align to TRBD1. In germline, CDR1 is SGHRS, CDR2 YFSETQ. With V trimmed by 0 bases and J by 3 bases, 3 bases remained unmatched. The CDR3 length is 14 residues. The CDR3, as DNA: TGCGCCAGCAGCTTGGGTGGGACAGACTACGAGCAGTACTTC. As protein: CASSLGGTDYEQYF. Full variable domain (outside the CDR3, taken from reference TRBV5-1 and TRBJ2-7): KAGVTQTPRYLIKTRGQQVTLSCSPISGHRSVSWYQQTPGQGLQFLFEYFSETQRNKGNFPGRFSGRQFSNSRSEMNVSTLELGDSALYLCASSLGGTDYEQYFGPGTRLTVT.

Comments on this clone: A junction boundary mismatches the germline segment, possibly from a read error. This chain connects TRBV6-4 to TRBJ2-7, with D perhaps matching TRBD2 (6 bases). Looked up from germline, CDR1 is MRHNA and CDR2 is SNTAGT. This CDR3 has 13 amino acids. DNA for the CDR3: TGTGCCAGCAGCGACTCGGGGGTAGGCGAGCAGTACTTC. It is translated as CASSDSGVGEQYF.

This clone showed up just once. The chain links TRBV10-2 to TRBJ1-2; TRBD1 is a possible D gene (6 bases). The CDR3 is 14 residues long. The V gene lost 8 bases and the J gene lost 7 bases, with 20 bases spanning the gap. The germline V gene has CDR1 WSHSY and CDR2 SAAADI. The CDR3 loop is CASRGGEGDTGYTF. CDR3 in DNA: TGCGCCAGCCGCGGGGGGGAGGGGGATACTGGCTACACCTTC.

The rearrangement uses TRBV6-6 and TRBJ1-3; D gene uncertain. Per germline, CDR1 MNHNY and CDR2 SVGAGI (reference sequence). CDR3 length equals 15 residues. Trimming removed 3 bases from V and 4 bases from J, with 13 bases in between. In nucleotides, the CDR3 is TGTGCCAGCAGTTATCTGGGAGACCAGGGAAACACCATATATTTT. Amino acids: CASSYLGDQGNTIYF.

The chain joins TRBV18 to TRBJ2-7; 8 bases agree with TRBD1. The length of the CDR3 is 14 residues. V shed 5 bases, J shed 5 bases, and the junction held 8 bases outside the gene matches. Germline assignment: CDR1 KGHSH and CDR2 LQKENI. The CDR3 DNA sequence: TGTGCCAGCTCATCCAGACAGGGGAATAACGAGCAGTACTTC. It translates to CASSSRQGNNEQYF.

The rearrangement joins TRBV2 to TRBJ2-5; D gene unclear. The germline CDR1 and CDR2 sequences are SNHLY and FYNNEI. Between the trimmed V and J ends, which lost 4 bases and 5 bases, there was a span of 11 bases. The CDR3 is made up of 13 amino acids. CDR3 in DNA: TGTGCCAGCAGTGTCGATGGCATCGAGACCCAGTACTTC. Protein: CASSVDGIETQYF.

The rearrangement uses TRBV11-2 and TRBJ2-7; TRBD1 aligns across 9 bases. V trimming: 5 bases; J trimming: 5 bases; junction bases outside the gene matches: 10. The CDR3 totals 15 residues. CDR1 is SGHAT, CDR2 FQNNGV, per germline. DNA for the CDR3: TGTGCCAGCAGCCTAGGGACAGGGACCTTCCACGAGCAGTACTTC. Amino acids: CASSLGTGTFHEQYF.

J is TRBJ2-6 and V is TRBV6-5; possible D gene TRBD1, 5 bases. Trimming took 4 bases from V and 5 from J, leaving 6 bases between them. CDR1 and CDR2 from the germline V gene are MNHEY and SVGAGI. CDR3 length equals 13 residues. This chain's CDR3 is CASSSDRANVLTF. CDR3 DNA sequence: TGTGCCAGCAGTTCGGACAGGGCCAACGTCCTGACTTTC.

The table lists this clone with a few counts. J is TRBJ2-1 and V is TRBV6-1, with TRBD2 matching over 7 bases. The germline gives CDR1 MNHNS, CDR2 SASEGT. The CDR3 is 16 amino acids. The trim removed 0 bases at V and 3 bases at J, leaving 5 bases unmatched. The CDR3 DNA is TGTGCCAGCAGTGAAGCGTCGGGGGGTCTCTACAATGAGCAGTTCTTC. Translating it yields CASSEASGGLYNEQFF.

The CDR3, as DNA: TGTGCCAGCAGCTTAGCTGGGGGACTTAACTATGGCTACACCTTC. Its translation is CASSLAGGLNYGYTF. This chain connects TRBV7-8 to TRBJ1-2; maybe TRBD1 (5 bases). This CDR3 region has 15 residues. CDR1 and CDR2 (germline): SGHVS, FQNEAQ. Between the trimmed V and J ends, which lost 0 bases and 1 base, there was a span of 9 bases.

Written as DNA, the CDR3 is TGCAGCGTATATACGACAGGAGCGGATCAGCCCCAGCATTTT. It encodes CSVYTTGADQPQHF. The V gene is TRBV29-1, the J gene TRBJ1-5; the D gene is possibly TRBD1 (6 bases). Trimming removed 6 bases at V and 5 bases at J, with 17 bases between. The CDR3 runs to 14 residues. Germline V gene lookup returns CDR1 SQVTM and CDR2 ANQGSEA.

CDR3: CASSTGTSGAYEQYF. DNA of the CDR3: TGTGCCAGCAGCACTGGGACTAGCGGGGCCTACGAGCAGTACTTC. The chain joins TRBV7-9 to TRBJ2-7, with 13 bases that match TRBD2. This CDR3 is built from 15 residues. The V gene's germline CDR1 is SEHNR and CDR2 FQNEAQ (reference sequence). The J segment lost 2 bases and the V segment lost 5 bases, leaving 3 bases of the junction unmatched.

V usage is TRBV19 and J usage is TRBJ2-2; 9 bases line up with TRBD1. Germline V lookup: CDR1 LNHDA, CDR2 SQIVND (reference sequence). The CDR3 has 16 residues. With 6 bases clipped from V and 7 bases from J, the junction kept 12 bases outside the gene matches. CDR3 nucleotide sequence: TGTGCCAGTAGAGAAGGTCTCGGGACAGGGATCGGGGAGCTGTTTTTT. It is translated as CASREGLGTGIGELFF.

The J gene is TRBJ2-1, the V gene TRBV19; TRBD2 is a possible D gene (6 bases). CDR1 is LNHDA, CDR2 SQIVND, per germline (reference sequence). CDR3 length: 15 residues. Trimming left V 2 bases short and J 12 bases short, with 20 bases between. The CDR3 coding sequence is TGTGCCAGTAGTATAAGAACTAGCAACAATGAGGGGCAGTTCTTC. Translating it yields CASSIRTSNNEGQFF.

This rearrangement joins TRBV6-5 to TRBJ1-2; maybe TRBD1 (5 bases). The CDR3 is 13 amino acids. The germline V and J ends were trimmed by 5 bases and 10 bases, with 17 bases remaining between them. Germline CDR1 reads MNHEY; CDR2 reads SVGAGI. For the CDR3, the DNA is TGTGCCAGCAGTATACGTCTCCGCAGGGACTACACCTTC. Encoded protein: CASSIRLRRDYTF.

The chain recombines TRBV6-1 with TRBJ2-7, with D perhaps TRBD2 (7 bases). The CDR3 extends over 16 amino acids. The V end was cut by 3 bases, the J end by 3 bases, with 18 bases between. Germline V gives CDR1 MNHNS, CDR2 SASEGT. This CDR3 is CASSDGGGGPDYEQYF. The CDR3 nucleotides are TGTGCCAGCAGTGACGGGGGAGGGGGACCAGACTACGAGCAGTACTTC.

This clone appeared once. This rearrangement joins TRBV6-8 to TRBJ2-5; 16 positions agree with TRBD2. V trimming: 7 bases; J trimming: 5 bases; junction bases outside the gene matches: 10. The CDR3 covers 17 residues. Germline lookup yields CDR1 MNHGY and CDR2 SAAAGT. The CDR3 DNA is TGTGCCAGCACCCTAGGGACTAGCGGGAGGGCCGAGGAGACCCAGTACTTC. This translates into CASTLGTSGRAEETQYF.